The clone carrying this T cell receptor (beta chain) was recorded once. Its target is not known. The table came from immunoSEQ multiplex PCR; TCRdb's copy has only in-frame clones and leaves some out. The table includes approximately 27,000 clones, about 83% detected once. Deletions cut 2 bases from V and 6 bases from J, with 9 bases between. Germline-derived CDR1 and CDR2 are SGHDT and YYEEEE. This CDR3 spans 13 amino acids. The source of the sample is a study of STAT3 mutations in large granular lymphocyte leukemia. Study details: Immunosuppressive therapy was given to more than half of T-LGLL patients.

Study-level points and caveats: In about 30% of the 18 patients, new TCR clonotypes emerged after therapy. Every T-LGLL patient had at least one immunodominant TCRbeta clonotype.

This sequence joins TRBV5-6 and TRBJ2-1; no reliable D call. The sample was peripheral blood mononuclear cells. The source of this sequence is a woman aged 45-65 years with T-cell large granular lymphocyte leukemia. Some clones in this sample may be carry-over from other donors' samples. The chain's CDR3 is CASSFTWANEQFF. The CDR3 nucleotides read TGTGCCAGCAGCTTCACGTGGGCCAATGAGCAGTTCTTC.